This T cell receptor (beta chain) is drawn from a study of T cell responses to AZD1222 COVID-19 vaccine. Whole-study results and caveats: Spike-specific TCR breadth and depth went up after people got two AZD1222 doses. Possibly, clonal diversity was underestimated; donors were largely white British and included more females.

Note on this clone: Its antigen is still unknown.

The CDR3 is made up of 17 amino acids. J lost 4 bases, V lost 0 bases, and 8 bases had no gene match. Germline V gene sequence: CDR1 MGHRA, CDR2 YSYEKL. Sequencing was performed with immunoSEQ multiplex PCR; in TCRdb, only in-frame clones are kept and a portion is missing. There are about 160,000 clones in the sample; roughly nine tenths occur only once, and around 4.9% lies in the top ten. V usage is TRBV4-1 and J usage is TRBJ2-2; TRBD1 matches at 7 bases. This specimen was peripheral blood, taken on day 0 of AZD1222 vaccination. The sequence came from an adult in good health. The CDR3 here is CASSQDRWSGGTGELFF. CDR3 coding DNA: TGCGCCAGCAGCCAAGATAGGTGGTCAGGGGGCACCGGGGAGCTGTTTTTT.